Each of the 6 T cell receptor beta chains below was sequenced from the same sample in a study of blood T cell repertoires in COVID-19. Clones were sequenced by immunoSEQ multiplex PCR, and TCRdb holds only the in-frame ones, with some missing. Here the sample spans more than 75,000 clones, 88% being singletons. The sample was peripheral blood. The source is a woman in her 70s with acute or convalescent COVID-19.

This clone was counted between two and nine times. V gene TRBV4-1 combines with J gene TRBJ2-3, with D possibly TRBD1 on 6 matching bases. Between the trimmed V and J ends, which lost 1 base and 0 bases, there was a span of 14 bases. Germline V CDR1 and CDR2: MGHRA, YSYEKL. The CDR3 covers 17 residues. The CDR3 sequence: CASSQGSGTLSTDTQYF. CDR3 DNA sequence: TGCGCCAGCAGCCAAGGTTCGGGGACATTAAGCACAGATACGCAGTATTTT.

The sample holds one count of this clone. The chain recombines TRBV5-6 with TRBJ2-1; D gene ambiguous. This CDR3 spans 11 amino acids. Trimming stripped 3 bases from V and 10 bases from J, with 8 bases between. Germline V lookup: CDR1 SGHDT, CDR2 YYEEEE. The DNA for the CDR3 is TGTGCCAGCAGCTGGGTGGGCGAGCAGTTCTTC. This codes for CASSWVGEQFF. The full variable domain, in which reference TRBV5-6 and TRBJ2-1 provide the parts outside the CDR3, is DAGVTQSPTHLIKTRGQQVTLRCSPKSGHDTVSWYQQALGQGPQFIFQYYEEEERQRGNFPDRFSGHQFPNYSSELNVNALLLGDSALYLCASSWVGEQFFGPGTRLTVL.

V is TRBV5-4 and J is TRBJ1-2, with TRBD1 matching 9 bases. The V gene end was trimmed by 1 base and the J gene end by 7 bases; junction bases not matched to a gene: 14. The CDR3 is 17 amino acids. Looked up from germline, CDR1 is SGHNT and CDR2 is YYREEE (reference sequence). The CDR3 nucleotides read TGTGCCAGCAGCTTGTCTGGTTTACAGGGGGCGCGGGGTGGCTACACCTTC. It yields the protein CASSLSGLQGARGGYTF. The entire variable domain, with the rest obtained from reference TRBV5-4 and TRBJ1-2, is as follows: ETGVTQSPTHLIKTRGQQVTLRCSSQSGHNTVSWYQQALGQGPQFIFQYYREEENGRGNFPPRFSGLQFPNYSSELNVNALELDDSALYLCASSLSGLQGARGGYTFGSGTRLTVV.

The V and J genes are TRBV7-9 and TRBJ1-1; the match to TRBD1 covers 8 bases. This CDR3 is 16 amino acids long. The germline V gene has CDR1 SEHNR and CDR2 FQNEAQ (reference sequence). J was trimmed by 10 bases and V by 5 bases; bases with no gene match: 18. This CDR3 reads CASSDKAGQGTLGAFF. The CDR3, as DNA: TGTGCCAGCAGCGACAAAGCAGGACAGGGAACATTAGGAGCTTTCTTT.

In the case of this clone: Other DNA sequences in this specimen translate into the identical CDR3. The rearrangement joins TRBV7-3 to TRBJ1-1, with no clear D. Between the trimmed V and J ends, which lost 0 bases and 1 base, there was a span of 3 bases. The CDR3 covers 13 residues. Germline V lookup: CDR1 SGHTA, CDR2 FQGTGA. CDR3 sequence: CASSLTQNTEAFF. The CDR3 nucleotides are TGTGCCAGCAGCTTAACCCAGAACACTGAAGCTTTCTTT.

The chain joins TRBV11-2 to TRBJ2-1, with TRBD2 identical over 13 bases. Germline CDR1 is SGHAT and CDR2 is FQNNGV. V lost 5 bases and J lost 2; bases outside the gene matches: 9. This CDR3 region has 18 residues. CDR3 DNA: TGTGCCAGCAGCGCACGGACTAGCGGGGGCCCACCCTACAATGAGCAGTTCTTC. Amino acids: CASSARTSGGPPYNEQFF.